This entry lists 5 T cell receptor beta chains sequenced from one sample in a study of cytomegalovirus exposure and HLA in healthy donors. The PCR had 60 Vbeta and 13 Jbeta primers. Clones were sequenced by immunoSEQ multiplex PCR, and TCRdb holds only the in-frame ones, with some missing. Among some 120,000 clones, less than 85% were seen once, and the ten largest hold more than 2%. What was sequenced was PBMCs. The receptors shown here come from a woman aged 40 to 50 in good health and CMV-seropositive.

Here the CDR3 reads CASSLNSPQRNYGYTF. The CDR3 nucleotides are TGTGCCAGCAGTCTAAACTCACCCCAGCGTAACTATGGCTACACCTTC. The rearrangement links TRBV28 to TRBJ1-2; D gene ambiguous. This CDR3 contains 16 residues. In germline, CDR1 is MDHEN, CDR2 SYDVKM. V was trimmed by 5 bases and J by 1 base, leaving 17 bases between them.

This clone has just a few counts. The DNA for the CDR3 is TGTGCCAGCAGCCAGAGCGGATTAGCGGGGGGGCCTTTTCGGGAGACCCAGTACTTC. It encodes CASSQSGLAGGPFRETQYF. The chain recombines TRBV14 with TRBJ2-5; 11 nucleotides align to TRBD2. The V gene's germline CDR1 is SGHDN and CDR2 FVKESK. The CDR3 is 19 residues long. Trimming took 3 bases from V and 5 from J; bases not matched to a gene: 17.

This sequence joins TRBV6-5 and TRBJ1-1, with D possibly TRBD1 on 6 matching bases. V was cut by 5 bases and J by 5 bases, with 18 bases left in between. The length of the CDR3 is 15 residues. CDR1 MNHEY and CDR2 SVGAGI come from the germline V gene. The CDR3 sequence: CASSKSTGLRTEAFF. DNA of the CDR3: TGTGCCAGCAGTAAATCCACAGGGCTTAGGACTGAAGCTTTCTTT.

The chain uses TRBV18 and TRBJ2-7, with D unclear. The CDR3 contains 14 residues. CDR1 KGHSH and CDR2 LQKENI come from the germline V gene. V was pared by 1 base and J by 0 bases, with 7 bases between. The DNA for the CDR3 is TGTGCCAGCTCACCACACATTGACTCCTACGAGCAGTACTTC. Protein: CASSPHIDSYEQYF.

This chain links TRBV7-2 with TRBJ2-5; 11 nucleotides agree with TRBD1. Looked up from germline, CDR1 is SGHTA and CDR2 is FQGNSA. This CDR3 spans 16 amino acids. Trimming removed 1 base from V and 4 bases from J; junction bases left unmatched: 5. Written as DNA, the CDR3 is TGTGCCAGCAGCTTAGTTTCGGGACAGGGGGGAGAGACCCAGTACTTC. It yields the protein CASSLVSGQGGETQYF.